The rows below give T cell receptor beta chains drawn from one sample of a study of blood T cell repertoires in COVID-19. Some clones are missing from TCRdb's copy, which holds only in-frame ones; the method was immunoSEQ multiplex PCR. The data show 200,000 to 250,000 clones, about nine tenths seen once. Sequenced: peripheral blood. The receptors derive from a woman aged 45-59 years with acute or convalescent COVID-19. Each CDR3 is given with its conserved first and last residue. A D gene is named only where the DNA matches it firmly. Size is omitted from some rows. Given values are once, few, many or a class for expanded clones.

J gene: TRBJ1-2
clone size: .
D gene: .
V gene: TRBV4-2
CDR3 DNA: TGTGCCAGCAGCCACAAGGTTCCAGGGGCCGCAACGACCGAGGGCTACACCTTC
CDR3 protein: CASSHKVPGAATTEGYTF

J gene: TRBJ1-3
clone size: .
D gene: .
V gene: TRBV5-1
CDR3 DNA: TGCGCCAGCAGACCCGGCGGGGAGGGCTTGAACACCATATATTTT
CDR3 protein: CASRPGGEGLNTIYF

J gene: TRBJ2-5
clone size: .
D gene: .
V gene: TRBV7-9
CDR3 DNA: TGTGCCAGCAGCTTGAGGGAGGAGACCCAGTACTTC
CDR3 protein: CASSLREETQYF

J gene: TRBJ2-7
clone size: .
D gene: TRBD1
V gene: TRBV6-2/TRBV6-3
CDR3 DNA: TGTGCCAGCAACCCGGGACAGGGGTCCGAGCAGTACTTC
CDR3 protein: CASNPGQGSEQYF

J gene: TRBJ1-2
clone size: .
D gene: .
V gene: TRBV3-1/TRBV3-2
CDR3 DNA: TGTGCCAGCAGCCAAGACAGGGGCGACTATGGCTACACCTTC
CDR3 protein: CASSQDRGDYGYTF

J gene: TRBJ1-2
clone size: .
D gene: .
V gene: TRBV15
CDR3 DNA: TGTGCCACCAGCAGAGGGAGGGAGGGAAGGGATGGCTACACCTTC
CDR3 protein: CATSRGREGRDGYTF

J gene: TRBJ1-2
clone size: .
D gene: .
V gene: TRBV10-1
CDR3 DNA: TGCGCCAGCAGTGCCCGGCCGGGCTATGGCTACACCTTC
CDR3 protein: CASSARPGYGYTF

J gene: TRBJ1-1
clone size: .
D gene: .
V gene: TRBV18
CDR3 DNA: TGTGCCAGCTCACCGAGGACAGCGAACACTGAAGCTTTCTTT
CDR3 protein: CASSPRTANTEAFF

J gene: TRBJ1-1
clone size: .
D gene: .
V gene: TRBV12-5
CDR3 DNA: TGTGCTAGTGGTTTTCAGGGCCAAAGAGAAGCTTTCTTT
CDR3 protein: CASGFQGQREAFF

J gene: TRBJ1-1
clone size: .
D gene: .
V gene: TRBV9
CDR3 DNA: TGTGCCAGCAGCGTAGAAGGGGCAGGTAAGCCGAACACTGAAGCTTTCTTT
CDR3 protein: CASSVEGAGKPNTEAFF

J gene: TRBJ1-2
clone size: .
D gene: TRBD1
V gene: TRBV19
CDR3 DNA: TGTGCCAGTGACCCGGGACAGGGCTATGGCTACACCTTC
CDR3 protein: CASDPGQGYGYTF

J gene: TRBJ2-5
clone size: few
D gene: .
V gene: TRBV12-2
CDR3 DNA: TGTGCAAGTCGCTTAGAGGACAGGGTGAGGGAAGAGACCCAGTACTTC
CDR3 protein: CASRLEDRVREETQYF

J gene: TRBJ2-1
clone size: .
D gene: TRBD2
V gene: TRBV19
CDR3 DNA: TGTGCCAGTAGTATAGCCTGGACTAGCGGGATCAATGAGCAGTTCTTC
CDR3 protein: CASSIAWTSGINEQFF

J gene: TRBJ2-2
clone size: .
D gene: TRBD1
V gene: TRBV3-1/TRBV3-2
CDR3 DNA: TGTGCCAGCATTCCCGGGACAGGAGGGACCGGGGAGCTGTTTTTT
CDR3 protein: CASIPGTGGTGELFF

J gene: TRBJ1-3
clone size: .
D gene: .
V gene: TRBV11-3
CDR3 DNA: TGTGCCAGCAGCTTAGGATCAGCGAACTCTGGAAACACCATATATTTT
CDR3 protein: CASSLGSANSGNTIYF

J gene: TRBJ2-7
clone size: .
D gene: TRBD1
V gene: TRBV5-1
CDR3 DNA: TGCGCCAGCACGGCGACAGGGGAAACGGGCGAGCAGTACTTC
CDR3 protein: CASTATGETGEQYF

J gene: TRBJ1-1
clone size: .
D gene: TRBD1
V gene: TRBV29-1
CDR3 DNA: TGCAGCGTCGCCAACAGGGGCGGCACTGAAGCTTTCTTT
CDR3 protein: CSVANRGGTEAFF

J gene: TRBJ2-2
clone size: .
D gene: .
V gene: TRBV2
CDR3 DNA: TGTGCCAGCAGTGAGGGGCTAATGAACACCGGGGAGCTGTTTTTT
CDR3 protein: CASSEGLMNTGELFF

J gene: TRBJ1-4
clone size: .
D gene: .
V gene: TRBV5-6
CDR3 DNA: TGTGCCAGCAGCCGACAAGACAGCGAAGGGGAAAAACTGTTTTTT
CDR3 protein: CASSRQDSEGEKLFF

J gene: TRBJ1-1
clone size: .
D gene: .
V gene: TRBV5-6
CDR3 DNA: TGTGCCAGCGTCGTAGGGGGGGCGAACACTGAAGCTTTCTTT
CDR3 protein: CASVVGGANTEAFF

J gene: TRBJ1-2
clone size: .
D gene: TRBD1
V gene: TRBV18
CDR3 DNA: TGTGCCAGCTCACGGACCTCAGGGGGGACAGACCACTATGGCTACACCTTC
CDR3 protein: CASSRTSGGTDHYGYTF

J gene: TRBJ2-5
clone size: .
D gene: TRBD2
V gene: TRBV11-2
CDR3 DNA: TGTGCCAGCAGCTTACAGCTGGCTAGCGGGGGGGTCGAGACCCAGTACTTC
CDR3 protein: CASSLQLASGGVETQYF

J gene: TRBJ2-3
clone size: .
D gene: .
V gene: TRBV6-5
CDR3 DNA: TGTGCCAGCAGTTACGAGGGTTCTCCCACAGATACGCAGTATTTT
CDR3 protein: CASSYEGSPTDTQYF

J gene: TRBJ1-5
clone size: .
D gene: TRBD1
V gene: TRBV6-2/TRBV6-3
CDR3 DNA: TGTGCCAGCAGCACGGGACAGCACAATCAGCCCCAGCATTTT
CDR3 protein: CASSTGQHNQPQHF

J gene: TRBJ2-7
clone size: .
D gene: TRBD2
V gene: TRBV7-2
CDR3 DNA: TGTGCCAGCAGTTCGCTAGCGGGAGCCAACGAGCAGTACTTC
CDR3 protein: CASSSLAGANEQYF

J gene: TRBJ2-7
clone size: .
D gene: .
V gene: TRBV7-9
CDR3 DNA: TGTGCCAGCAGCTTAAGGCAGGGCGGGGACGAGCAGTACTTC
CDR3 protein: CASSLRQGGDEQYF

J gene: TRBJ2-2
clone size: .
D gene: .
V gene: TRBV13
CDR3 DNA: TGTGCCAGCGAACCGGGACAAACGAACACCGGGGAGCTGTTTTTT
CDR3 protein: CASEPGQTNTGELFF

J gene: TRBJ2-1
clone size: once
D gene: TRBD2
V gene: TRBV6-5
CDR3 DNA: TGTGCCAGTTCGAAGCGGGGGGAATACAATGAGCAGTTCTTC
CDR3 protein: CASSKRGEYNEQFF

J gene: TRBJ2-2
clone size: .
D gene: .
V gene: TRBV5-6
CDR3 DNA: TGTGCCAGCAGCTTCCCCGGGGACACCGGGGAGCTGTTTTTT
CDR3 protein: CASSFPGDTGELFF

J gene: TRBJ2-3
clone size: .
D gene: .
V gene: TRBV7-9
CDR3 DNA: TGTGCCAGCAGGGTAGCGACGGGGTGGCCCCTCACAGATACGCAGTATTTT
CDR3 protein: CASRVATGWPLTDTQYF

J gene: TRBJ2-3
clone size: .
D gene: TRBD1
V gene: TRBV3-1/TRBV3-2
CDR3 DNA: TGTGCCAGCAGCCAAAACCCGGGACAGGGGGGAGATACGCAGTATTTT
CDR3 protein: CASSQNPGQGGDTQYF

J gene: TRBJ2-5
clone size: .
D gene: TRBD2
V gene: TRBV30
CDR3 DNA: TGTGCCTGGAGTTCAGGGACTAGCGGGGGAGAGACCCAGTACTTC
CDR3 protein: CAWSSGTSGGETQYF

J gene: TRBJ2-5
clone size: .
D gene: .
V gene: TRBV2
CDR3 DNA: TGTGCCAACAGTCCGGGACTCTCACCGACCCAGTACTTC
CDR3 protein: CANSPGLSPTQYF

J gene: TRBJ2-1
clone size: .
D gene: .
V gene: TRBV5-6
CDR3 DNA: TGTGCCAGCACCTCGGTTGCCAGGGAGCAGTTCTTC
CDR3 protein: CASTSVAREQFF

J gene: TRBJ1-5
clone size: .
D gene: TRBD1
V gene: TRBV6-6
CDR3 DNA: TGTGCCAGCAGTTTGGGACAGGCCCTCAATCAGCCCCAGCATTTT
CDR3 protein: CASSLGQALNQPQHF

J gene: TRBJ1-4
clone size: .
D gene: TRBD1
V gene: TRBV9
CDR3 DNA: TGTGCCAGCAGCGTAGCTGGGACAGGAGAGGAAAAACTGTTTTTT
CDR3 protein: CASSVAGTGEEKLFF

J gene: TRBJ1-5
clone size: .
D gene: TRBD1
V gene: TRBV5-1
CDR3 DNA: TGCGCCAGCAGCTTGGAGGGGGACAGGAATCAGCCCCAGCATTTT
CDR3 protein: CASSLEGDRNQPQHF

J gene: TRBJ2-7
clone size: .
D gene: .
V gene: TRBV27
CDR3 DNA: TGTGCCAGCAGTTTATGGGGGGATCGGTACGAGCAGTACTTC
CDR3 protein: CASSLWGDRYEQYF

J gene: TRBJ2-1
clone size: .
D gene: TRBD1
V gene: TRBV9
CDR3 DNA: TGTGCCAGCAGCGTAGGTAGGGGGCAGATTTTCTTC
CDR3 protein: CASSVGRGQIFF

J gene: TRBJ1-2
clone size: .
D gene: .
V gene: TRBV27
CDR3 DNA: TGTGCCACAGGTTTTGGGCCCAGTGAGGCGGGGGGGCACTATGGCTACACCTTC
CDR3 protein: CATGFGPSEAGGHYGYTF

J gene: TRBJ2-3
clone size: .
D gene: .
V gene: TRBV19
CDR3 DNA: TGTGCCAGTAGTATTGATGTCGGGACTGCTGCTCCAGATACGCAGTATTTT
CDR3 protein: CASSIDVGTAAPDTQYF

J gene: TRBJ2-7
clone size: .
D gene: TRBD1
V gene: TRBV6-5
CDR3 DNA: TGTGCCAGCAGCAAAGGGACAGCTTACGAGCAGTACTTC
CDR3 protein: CASSKGTAYEQYF

J gene: TRBJ2-1
clone size: .
D gene: .
V gene: TRBV2
CDR3 DNA: TGTGCCAGCAGACCCAGTAACAATGAGCAGTTCTTC
CDR3 protein: CASRPSNNEQFF

J gene: TRBJ1-5
clone size: .
D gene: TRBD1
V gene: TRBV6-5
CDR3 DNA: TGTGCCAGCAGGAAAGACAGGGGACGGGCTCAGCCCCAGCATTTT
CDR3 protein: CASRKDRGRAQPQHF

J gene: TRBJ1-5
clone size: .
D gene: TRBD1
V gene: TRBV19
CDR3 DNA: TGTGCCAGTAGTATTCGGACAGGGGGGGATCAGCCCCAGCATTTT
CDR3 protein: CASSIRTGGDQPQHF

J gene: TRBJ2-1
clone size: .
D gene: TRBD2
V gene: TRBV11-3
CDR3 DNA: TGTGCCAGCAGCTTAGTGTCGGGAGGCAACAATGAGCAGTTCTTC
CDR3 protein: CASSLVSGGNNEQFF

J gene: TRBJ1-2
clone size: .
D gene: TRBD1
V gene: TRBV6-6
CDR3 DNA: TGTGCCAGCAGCCGCGGACAGGGGAAAAACCGGTACACCTTC
CDR3 protein: CASSRGQGKNRYTF

J gene: TRBJ1-3
clone size: .
D gene: .
V gene: TRBV9
CDR3 DNA: TGTGCCAGCAGCCCCCTGATGGGGAGCTCTGGAAACACCATATATTTT
CDR3 protein: CASSPLMGSSGNTIYF

J gene: TRBJ2-1
clone size: once
D gene: TRBD2
V gene: TRBV4-3
CDR3 DNA: TGCGCCAGCAGCCAGCCGGGGGGTGAGCAGTTCTTC
CDR3 protein: CASSQPGGEQFF

J gene: TRBJ1-1
clone size: .
D gene: TRBD1
V gene: TRBV15
CDR3 DNA: TGTGCCACCAGTAGACAGGGGAACACTGAAGCTTTCTTT
CDR3 protein: CATSRQGNTEAFF

J gene: TRBJ2-3
clone size: .
D gene: .
V gene: TRBV19
CDR3 DNA: TGTGCCAGTAGTTCAGCAGGTTCCACAGATACGCAGTATTTT
CDR3 protein: CASSSAGSTDTQYF